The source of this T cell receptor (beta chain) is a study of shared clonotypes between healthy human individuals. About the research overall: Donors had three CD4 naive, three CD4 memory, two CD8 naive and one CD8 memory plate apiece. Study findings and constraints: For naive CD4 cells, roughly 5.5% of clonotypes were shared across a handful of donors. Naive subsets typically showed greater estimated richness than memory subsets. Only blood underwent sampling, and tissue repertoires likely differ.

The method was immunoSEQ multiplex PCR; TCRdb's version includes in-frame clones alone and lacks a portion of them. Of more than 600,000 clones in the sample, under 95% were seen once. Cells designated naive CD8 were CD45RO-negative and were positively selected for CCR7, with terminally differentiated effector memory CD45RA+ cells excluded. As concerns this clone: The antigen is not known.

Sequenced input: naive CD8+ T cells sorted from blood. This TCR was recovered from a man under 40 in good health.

CDR3 loop: CASSVESGRVYEQFF. The CDR3, as DNA: TGTGCCAGCAGCGTAGAGAGCGGGAGGGTATATGAGCAGTTCTTC. This chain joins TRBV9 and TRBJ2-1, with 10 bases aligning to TRBD2. The CDR3 loop spans 15 amino acids. Germline assignment: CDR1 SGDLS and CDR2 YYNGEE. The J segment lost 8 bases and the V segment lost 0 bases, leaving 5 bases of the junction unmatched.